The clone carrying this T cell receptor (beta chain) was counted only a few times. The target antigen is unknown. V lost 7 bases, J lost 9 bases, and 11 bases stayed unmatched. The CDR3 has 14 residues. Looked up from germline, CDR1 is SGHNT and CDR2 is YYREEE (reference sequence). The data were taken from a study of T cells after yellow fever vaccination. General study findings and limits: Abundant clonotypes from the bulk population could get into FACS-sorted repertoires as contaminants.

TCRdb reprocessed the 5' RACE reads via MiXCR and lists one record per CDR3 protein. The table has approximately 250,000 distinct CDR3 sequences, 5.2% seen once. Material: CD4+ T cells sorted from PBMCs, obtained on the day of the yellow fever booster vaccination. This clonotype was sampled from a man between 18 and 29 years old who received the YFV17D yellow fever vaccine. The V and J genes are TRBV5-4 and TRBJ2-5, with TRBD2 matching over 11 bases. DNA for the CDR3: TGTGCCAGCGGATTAGCGGGAGGGCTGAGGGCCCAGTACTTC. It encodes CASGLAGGLRAQYF.